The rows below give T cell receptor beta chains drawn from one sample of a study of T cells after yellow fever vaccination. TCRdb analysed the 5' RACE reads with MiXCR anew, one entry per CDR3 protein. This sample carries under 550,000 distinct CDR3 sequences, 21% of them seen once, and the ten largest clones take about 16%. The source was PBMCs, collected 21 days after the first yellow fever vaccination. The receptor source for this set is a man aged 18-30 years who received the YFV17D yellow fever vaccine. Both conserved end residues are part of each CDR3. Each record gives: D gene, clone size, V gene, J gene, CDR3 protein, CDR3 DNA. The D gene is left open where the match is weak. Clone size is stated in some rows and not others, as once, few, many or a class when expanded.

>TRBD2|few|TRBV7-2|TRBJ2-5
CASSLGPAGDQETQYF
TGTGCCAGCAGCTTAGGGCCAGCGGGGGACCAAGAGACCCAGTACTTC
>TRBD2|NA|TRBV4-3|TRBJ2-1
CASSQDGLGLSSYNEQFF
TGCGCCAGCAGCCAAGATGGACTAGGCCTTAGCTCCTACAATGAGCAGTTCTTC
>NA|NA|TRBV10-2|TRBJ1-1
CASSGGGNTEAFF
TGCGCCAGCAGTGGGGGAGGGAACACTGAAGCTTTCTTT
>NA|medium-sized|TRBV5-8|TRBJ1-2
CASSLYAGPGYTF
TGTGCCAGCAGCTTGTACGCAGGGCCAGGCTACACCTTC
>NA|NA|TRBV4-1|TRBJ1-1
CASWGTEAFF
TGCGCCAGCTGGGGCACTGAAGCTTTCTTT
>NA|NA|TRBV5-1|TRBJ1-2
CASSLTGAGYTF
TGCGCCAGCAGCTTGACGGGGGCAGGCTACACCTTC
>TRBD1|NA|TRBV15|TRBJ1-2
CATSSLAGTGFYGYTF
TGTGCCACCAGCAGTTTGGCTGGGACAGGCTTCTATGGCTACACCTTC
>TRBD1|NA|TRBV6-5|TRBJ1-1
CASSSSGTANTEAFF
TGTGCCAGCAGTTCATCCGGGACAGCAAACACTGAAGCTTTCTTT
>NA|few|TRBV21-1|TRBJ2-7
CASSKAHCLVEQYF
TGTGCCAGCAGCAAAGCTCACTGTTTAGTCGAGCAGTACTTC
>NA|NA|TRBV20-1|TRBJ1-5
CSASSGYDQPQHF
TGCAGTGCTAGTTCAGGGTACGATCAGCCCCAGCATTTT
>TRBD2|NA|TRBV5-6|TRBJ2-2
CASSFTGLGIGELFF
TGTGCCAGCAGCTTTACGGGACTAGGAATCGGGGAGCTGTTTTTT
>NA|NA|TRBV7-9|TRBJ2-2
CASSLESGNTGELFF
TGTGCCAGCAGCTTAGAATCGGGTAACACCGGGGAGCTGTTTTTT
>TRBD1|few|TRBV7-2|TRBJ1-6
CASSLTGQRAPLHF
TGTGCCAGCAGCTTGACAGGGCAAAGGGCACCCCTCCACTTT
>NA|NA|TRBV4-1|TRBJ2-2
CASSLVPGEGTGELFF
TGCGCCAGCAGCCTGGTTCCGGGAGAGGGCACCGGGGAGCTGTTTTTT
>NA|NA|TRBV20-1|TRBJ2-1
CSASWDSDNEQFF
TGCAGTGCTAGTTGGGACTCAGACAATGAGCAGTTCTTC
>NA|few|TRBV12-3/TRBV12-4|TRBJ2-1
CASSYGGPRTEQFF
TGTGCCAGCAGTTATGGTGGCCCCCGGACAGAGCAGTTCTTC
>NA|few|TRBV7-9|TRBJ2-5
CASSLDREWETQYF
TGTGCCAGCAGCTTAGACCGGGAGTGGGAGACCCAGTACTTC
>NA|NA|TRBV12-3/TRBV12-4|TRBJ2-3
CASSPVGGDTQYF
TGTGCCAGCAGCCCGGTGGGCGGAGATACGCAGTATTTT
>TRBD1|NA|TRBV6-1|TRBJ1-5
CASSGVAGTGGRSYQPQHF
TGTGCCAGCAGTGGCGTCGCTGGGACAGGTGGAAGGAGTTATCAGCCCCAGCATTTT
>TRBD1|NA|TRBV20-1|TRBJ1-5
CSARVRGGGYQPQHF
TGCAGTGCTAGAGTCAGAGGGGGCGGCTATCAGCCCCAGCATTTT
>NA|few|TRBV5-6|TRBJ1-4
CASSFQLYNEKLFF
TGTGCCAGCAGCTTCCAACTTTATAATGAAAAACTGTTTTTT
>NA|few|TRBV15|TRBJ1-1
CATSRGGGVAFF
TGTGCCACCAGCAGAGGGGGGGGAGTAGCTTTCTTT
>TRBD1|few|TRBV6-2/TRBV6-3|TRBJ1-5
CASTPQGAWGQPQHF
TGTGCCAGCACTCCACAGGGGGCGTGGGGACAGCCCCAGCATTTT
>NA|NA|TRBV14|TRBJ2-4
CASSHRRVLLAKNIQYF
TGTGCCAGCAGCCACCGCAGGGTACTCCTAGCCAAAAACATTCAGTACTTC
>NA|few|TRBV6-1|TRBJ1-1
CASHSGGKNTEAFF
TGTGCCAGCCATTCGGGGGGTAAGAACACTGAAGCTTTCTTT
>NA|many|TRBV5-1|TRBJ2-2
CASSLGNTGELFF
TGCGCCAGCAGCTTAGGAAACACCGGGGAGCTGTTTTTT
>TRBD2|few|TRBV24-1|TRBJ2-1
CATSSTGGSYNEQFF
TGTGCCACCAGTAGTACGGGGGGCTCCTACAATGAGCAGTTCTTC
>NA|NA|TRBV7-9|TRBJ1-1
CASSFSGASEAFF
TGTGCCAGCAGCTTTTCCGGAGCTTCTGAAGCTTTCTTT
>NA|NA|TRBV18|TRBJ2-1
CASSPQDGSSYNEQFF
TGTGCCAGCTCACCGCAAGACGGGAGCTCCTACAATGAGCAGTTCTTC
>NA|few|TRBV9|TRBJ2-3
CASSIRLFTDTQYF
TGTGCCAGCAGCATCAGACTATTCACAGATACGCAGTATTTT
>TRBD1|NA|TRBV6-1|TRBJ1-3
CASSLTGTGIGTIYF
TGTGCCAGCAGTCTAACCGGGACAGGGATAGGTACCATATATTTT
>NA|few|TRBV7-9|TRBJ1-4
CASSAGQSLIF
TGTGCCAGCAGCGCCGGACAGAGTTTGATTTTT
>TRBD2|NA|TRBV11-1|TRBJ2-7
CASSFLAGVNEQYF
TGTGCCAGCAGCTTCCTGGCGGGGGTTAACGAGCAGTACTTC
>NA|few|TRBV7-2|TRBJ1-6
CASSPSGGPLHF
TGTGCCAGCAGCCCTAGCGGGGGGCCCCTCCACTTT
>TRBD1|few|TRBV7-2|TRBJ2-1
CASSFDRGKVEQFF
TGTGCCAGCAGTTTCGACAGGGGTAAGGTTGAGCAGTTCTTC
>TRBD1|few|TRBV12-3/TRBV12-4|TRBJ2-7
CASSITGVYEQYF
TGTGCCAGCAGTATAACAGGGGTCTACGAGCAGTACTTC
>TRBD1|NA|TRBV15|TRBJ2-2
CATSTGQGTGELFF
TGTGCCACCAGCACGGGACAGGGGACCGGGGAGCTGTTTTTT
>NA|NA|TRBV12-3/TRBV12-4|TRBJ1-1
CASSSRTRRTEAFF
TGTGCCAGCAGTTCCCGGACAAGAAGGACTGAAGCTTTCTTT
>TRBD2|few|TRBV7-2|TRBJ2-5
CASSLGGLAGGQTQYF
TGTGCCAGCAGCTTGGGGGGACTAGCGGGGGGCCAGACCCAGTACTTC
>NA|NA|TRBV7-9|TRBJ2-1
CASSRGTDEEQFF
TGTGCCAGCAGCCGCGGGACCGACGAGGAGCAGTTCTTC
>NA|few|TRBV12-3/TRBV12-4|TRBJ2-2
CASRGHRAANTGELFF
TGTGCCAGCAGGGGTCATCGCGCCGCGAACACCGGGGAGCTGTTTTTT
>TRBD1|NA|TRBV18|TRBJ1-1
CASSRDRVNTEAFF
TGTGCCAGCTCACGTGACAGGGTGAACACTGAAGCTTTCTTT
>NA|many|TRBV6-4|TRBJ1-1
CASSEQGGTEAFF
TGTGCCAGCAGTGAACAGGGAGGCACTGAAGCTTTCTTT
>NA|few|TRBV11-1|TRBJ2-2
CASSLVWGLDPTGELFF
TGTGCCAGCAGCTTAGTCTGGGGCTTAGATCCCACCGGGGAGCTGTTTTTT
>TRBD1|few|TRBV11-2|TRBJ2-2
CASSFEDRGGTGELFF
TGTGCCAGCAGCTTCGAGGACAGGGGAGGAACCGGGGAGCTGTTTTTT
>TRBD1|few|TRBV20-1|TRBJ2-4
CSASLDRWGIQYF
TGCAGTGCAAGCCTGGACAGGTGGGGCATTCAGTACTTC
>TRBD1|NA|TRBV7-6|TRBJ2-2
CASSPTGGPGGELFF
TGTGCCAGCAGCCCTACAGGGGGGCCGGGCGGGGAGCTGTTTTTT
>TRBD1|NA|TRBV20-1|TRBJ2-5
CSAGPSDRGESQYF
TGCAGTGCTGGACCATCGGACAGGGGAGAGTCCCAGTACTTC
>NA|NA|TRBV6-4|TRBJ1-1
CASSFTEDTEAFF
TGTGCCAGCAGCTTCACGGAGGACACTGAAGCTTTCTTT
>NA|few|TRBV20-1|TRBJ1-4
CSARDSPGVEEKLFF
TGCAGTGCTAGAGATTCCCCAGGGGTGGAAGAAAAACTGTTTTTT
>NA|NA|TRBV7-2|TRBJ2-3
CASSSYADTQYF
TGTGCCAGCAGCTCCTACGCAGATACGCAGTATTTT
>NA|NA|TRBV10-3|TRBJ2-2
CAISDAGQFNTGELFF
TGTGCCATCAGTGACGCCGGACAGTTTAACACCGGGGAGCTGTTTTTT
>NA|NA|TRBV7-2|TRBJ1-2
CASSLGGSSYGYTF
TGTGCCAGCAGCTTAGGAGGCAGTAGTTATGGCTACACCTTC
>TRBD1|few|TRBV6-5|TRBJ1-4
CASSYSVLGRGRSNEKLFF
TGTGCCAGCAGTTACTCGGTTCTTGGCAGGGGGCGGTCTAATGAAAAACTGTTTTTT